These 4 T cell receptor beta chains were all obtained from the same sample, sequenced in a study of T-cell memory formation after mild COVID-19 listed by TCRdb under 2021. Library preparation used 5' RACE. Sequencing relied on an Illumina NovaSeq 6000. TCRdb's own reprocessing of the public reads used fastp at Q25 and MiXCR and kept productive beta chains. Each CDR3 protein appears once, grouped with its most common genes and DNA. For this sample there are roughly 480,000 distinct CDR3 sequences; approximately 25% appear just once. The ten largest clones add up to approximately 12% of the sample. What was sequenced was PBMCs or a T cell subset sorted from them (not recorded which). The origin of the receptors is an adult woman who had mild COVID-19 (a few samples of this study predate the infection). The sample titles of this study are shuffled in the database, so cell type and time point are left out; the donor was told from shared clones.

The chain recombines TRBV24-1 with TRBJ2-1, with D hard to call. V was clipped by 3 bases and J by 1 base, with 9 bases between them. The length of the CDR3 is 15 residues. Germline CDR1 and CDR2: KGHDR and SFDVKD. The CDR3 sequence is CATSDNLESYNEQFF. DNA of the CDR3: TGTGCCACCAGTGATAATTTGGAGTCCTACAATGAGCAGTTCTTC.

The rearrangement joins TRBV7-2 to TRBJ1-4; 9 bases agree with TRBD1. The CDR3 is 15 amino acids. The V segment lost 1 base and the J segment 8 bases; nucleotides outside the gene matches: 5. CDR1 SGHTA and CDR2 FQGNSA come from the germline V gene. CDR3 amino acids: CASSLGQGGWEKLFF. CDR3 coding DNA: TGTGCCAGCAGCTTAGGACAGGGGGGTTGGGAAAAACTGTTTTTT.

The J gene is TRBJ1-1, the V gene TRBV29-1; no reliable D call. Trimming removed 7 bases at V and 11 bases at J, with 17 bases between. The V gene's germline CDR1 is SQVTM and CDR2 ANQGSEA. This CDR3 comprises 11 residues. The CDR3 DNA reads as TGCAGCGCTACAGAGGGCACTGTCGCTTTCTTT. Protein sequence: CSATEGTVAFF.

There are a few counts of this clonotype. This chain joins TRBV27 and TRBJ2-1, with TRBD2 matching over 9 bases. Looked up from germline, CDR1 is MNHEY and CDR2 is SMNVEV (reference sequence). The CDR3 spans 15 residues. The J segment lost 5 bases and the V segment lost 6 bases, leaving 8 bases of the junction unmatched. The CDR3 DNA sequence: TGTGCCAGCAGATTTAGCGGGGGCGAAAACAATGAGCAGTTCTTC. Its translation is CASRFSGGENNEQFF.